These T cell receptor beta chains were read from a single sample in a study of T cells after yellow fever vaccination. MiXCR, run by TCRdb on the 5' RACE reads, gives a single entry per CDR3 protein. Of hundreds of thousands of distinct CDR3 sequences listed, around a fifth are singletons. This sample comprised PBMCs, obtained more than 20 days after the first yellow fever vaccination. The receptors were sampled from a man in his late teens or twenties who received the YFV17D yellow fever vaccine. The CDR3 runs from the conserved cysteine through the conserved F or W. Where a row states a size, it is once, few, many or the class of an expanded clone; other rows omit it.

>once|18|TRBV11-1
CASSDPSGQGAMWNEQFF
>-|16|TRBV6-5
CASSYSDPEAGNTIYF
>-|15|TRBV4-1
CASSHRAGGPHEQFF
>-|17|TRBV5-1
CASSLVPQGGLNTEAFF
>many|13|TRBV12-3/TRBV12-4
CASSRDRDDIQYF
>many|15|TRBV4-3
CASSHDNRDTGELFF
>-|10|TRBV20-1
CSAPRETQYF
>few|15|TRBV11-1
CASSFSGLAGYEQYF
>once|15|TRBV6-1
CASRRKGGTYNEQFF
>few|14|TRBV2
CASRLGDSLFGAFF
>few|14|TRBV28
CATQTSLGTGELFF
>few|16|TRBV5-1
CASSPLSSGVNNEQFF
>few|14|TRBV5-1
CASAGTGGTDTQYF
>few|11|TRBV29-1
CSVVLDAEAFF
>few|13|TRBV18
CASRTSGTDTQYF
>-|12|TRBV20-1
CSAPGRGWTLHF
>few|12|TRBV29-1
CSVARGSYGYTF
>-|13|TRBV12-3/TRBV12-4
CASSSGGDYEQYF
>-|15|TRBV20-1
CSAPRPSGGYNEQFF
>many|14|TRBV5-1
CASSLEAGWQGYTF
>few|14|TRBV18
CASSPRSLQETQYF
>few|14|TRBV18
CASSPLGDLDTQYF
>-|12|TRBV18
CASSPVSDTQYF
>-|18|TRBV7-6
CASSLTLAGAGGSYEQYF
>few|14|TRBV12-3/TRBV12-4
CASSPTSGGREQYF
>many|16|TRBV7-2
CASSLAVGAGGNTIYF
>-|13|TRBV7-9
CASSFPGANVLTF
>few|14|TRBV30
CAWKVRGGNSPLHF
>many|15|TRBV3-1
CASSQEAGTNSPLHF
>-|13|TRBV7-2
CASRAAGAYGYTF
>few|17|TRBV5-1
CASSPTGVELHNYGYTF
>-|16|TRBV5-6
CASSLPHMTGYNEQFF
>-|14|TRBV20-1
CSAQRGSSTDTQYF
>-|15|TRBV5-1
CASSNGQGRPAEAFF
>few|15|TRBV5-1
CASSLEGQSYNEQFF
>few|16|TRBV5-1
CASSLRDTARTGELFF
>few|15|TRBV10-2
CASKLRRGPNNEQFF
>-|11|TRBV20-1
CSASVGNEQFF
>few|13|TRBV10-3
CAISESILDPRYF
>few|14|TRBV5-1
CASSHPTGPDTQYF
>-|13|TRBV6-1
CASTAWGDDEQFF
>-|15|TRBV11-2
CASSLWAGNTGELFF
>-|11|TRBV29-1
CSVELEGTQYF
>few|13|TRBV10-3
CAIRDWDTGELFF
>-|13|TRBV12-3/TRBV12-4
CASSIGVVTEAFF
>-|15|TRBV15
CATSRNRGVTDTQYF
>once|13|TRBV7-2
CASSLNLNYGYTF
>-|14|TRBV4-1
CASSQESRNQPQHF
>few|15|TRBV19
CASSRVEGAYYEQYF
>few|13|TRBV9
CASIGSSYNEQFF
>few|15|TRBV29-1
CSVQWGPRANYGYTF
>few|13|TRBV7-2
CASSFPPASGYTF
>few|16|TRBV7-9
CASSKKGTSDNYEQYF
>-|14|TRBV27
CASSLSVFNSPLHF